This TCR beta chain stems from a study of control samples from healthy donors and cancer patients. The germline gives CDR1 GTSNPN, CDR2 SVGIG (reference sequence). Trimming shortened V by 0 bases and J by 3 bases, and 8 bases separated the two germline ends. The CDR3 loop spans 14 amino acids. Only in-frame clones appear in the TCRdb table, and some are missing; sequencing was by immunoSEQ multiplex PCR. The table has approximately 46,000 clones, around 87% seen once. This chain links TRBV30 with TRBJ1-4; D is unresolved. This TCR derives from a woman aged 55-69 years with lung cancer. Input material: PBMCs. The CDR3 is CAWSVRRANEKLFF. DNA for the CDR3: TGTGCCTGGAGTGTGAGGAGGGCTAATGAAAAACTGTTTTTT.